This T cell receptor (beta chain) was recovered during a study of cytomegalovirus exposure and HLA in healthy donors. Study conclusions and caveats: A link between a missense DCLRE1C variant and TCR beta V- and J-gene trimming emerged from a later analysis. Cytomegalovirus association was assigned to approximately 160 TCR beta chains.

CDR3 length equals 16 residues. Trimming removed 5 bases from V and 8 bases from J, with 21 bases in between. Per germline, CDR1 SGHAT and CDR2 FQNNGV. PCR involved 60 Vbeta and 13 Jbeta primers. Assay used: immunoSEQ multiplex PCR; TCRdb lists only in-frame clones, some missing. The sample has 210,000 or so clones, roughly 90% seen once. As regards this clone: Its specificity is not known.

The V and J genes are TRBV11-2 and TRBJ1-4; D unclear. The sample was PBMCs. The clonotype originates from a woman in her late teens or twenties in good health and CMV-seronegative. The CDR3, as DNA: TGTGCCAGCAGCCTTTTTATGTGGCGGCGGGAGGAAAAACTGTTTTTT. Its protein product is CASSLFMWRREEKLFF.